This T cell receptor beta chain was sequenced in a study of a mutant IDH1 vaccine in newly diagnosed glioma. CDR3 size: 13 residues. The V gene's germline CDR1 is ENHRY and CDR2 SYGVKD. V lost 2 bases to trimming and J lost 4 bases, with 8 bases between them. TCRdb's copy holds only in-frame clones and misses some; the assay was immunoSEQ multiplex PCR. The data show approximately 12,000 clones, about four fifths seen once. On this clone itself: The antigen remains unidentified.

Time point noted: week 47, end of study. Topical imiquimod accompanied each vaccine dose, which consisted of 300 ug of mutant IDH1 20-mer peptide. The sequences come from PBMCs, collected from a glioma patient whose treatment included an IDH1 peptide vaccine. This sequence joins TRBV10-3 and TRBJ1-2; unclear D gene. The origin of this receptor is a man aged 30 to 39 with glioma. The CDR3, as DNA: TGTGCCATCAGTGAGCAGGACCTCTATGGCTACACCTTC. Its protein product is CAISEQDLYGYTF.